This entry is about one T cell receptor beta chain. Its antigen is unknown. The junction departs from germline at one end; a sequencing error may be responsible. Sequencing of DNA taken from cultured CD4+ T cells relied on the Oncomine TCR Beta short-read assay. TCRdb processed the PCR reads anew with MiXCR; each CDR3 protein has one entry. The table records some 9,300 distinct CDR3 sequences, 40% to 60% of them present only once. The CDR3 sequence is 14 residues long. Germline loops: CDR1 SSHAT, CDR2 FNYEAQ (reference sequence). The data belong to a study of vaccination and CD4 T cells after COVID-19. Turning to the study itself: From HCoV-229E, HCoV-OC43, HCoV-NL63 and SARS-CoV-2, overlapping spike peptides were used to stimulate the cells.

Treatment reported: roughly 10-day PBMC culture with coronavirus spike peptide pools or control peptides (ViraFEST assay). In this cohort, PCR tests turned positive between March and December 2020, predating US Alpha, Beta and Delta variants. Study-wide results and limits: Going from roughly 21 to 40, median SARS-CoV-2-reactive clonotypes did not rise significantly.

This TCR was sampled from a human donor who had recovered from COVID-19. V usage is TRBV7-7 and J usage is TRBJ2-7; D tentatively fits TRBD1 or TRBD2 (6 bases each). The sequencing sample was made of CD4+ T cells from blood, cultured in vitro. The CDR3 sequence is CASSLSPGAAEQYF. The CDR3 nucleotides are TGTGCTAGCAGCTTAAGTCCGGGGGCAGCCGAGCAGTACTTC.